This TCR beta chain is drawn from a study of radiotherapy plus CTLA-4 blockade in lung cancer. The CDR3 contains 13 residues. Germline CDR1 and CDR2: SEHNR and FQNEAQ (reference sequence). The protocol was immunoSEQ multiplex PCR, while the TCRdb copy is restricted to in-frame clones and leaves out a portion. The top ten clones hold around 24% of a sample with 15,000 to 20,000 clones, more than 75% of them seen once. The receptor was isolated from a human donor with non-small cell lung cancer whose response to radiotherapy plus ipilimumab could not be evaluated. The input for sequencing was peripheral blood, taken from a patient treated with radiotherapy plus ipilimumab. The chain combines TRBV7-9 with TRBJ2-5; 8 bases fit TRBD2. The better agreement between TRBJ2-7 and the DNA end casts doubt on the J call. CDR3 in amino acids: CASSFARGGEQYF. CDR3 bases: TGTGCCAGCAGCTTCGCTCGGGGGGGCGAGCAGTACTTC.